The T cell receptor beta chain under discussion was sequenced for a study of cytomegalovirus exposure and HLA in healthy donors. Study-level background: Genetic ancestry analysis placed over 65% of the approximately 400 donors that were genotyped in the Caucasian-associated cluster. Study results and caveats: Sequencing likely generated an artifact that appeared as a cluster of highly shared sequence variants. In the analysis, some V segments, TRBV6-2 and TRBV6-3 included, were excluded as indistinguishable.

The CDR3 has 14 residues. CDR1 SGHRS and CDR2 YFSETQ come from the germline V gene. V was trimmed by 3 bases and J by 4 bases, leaving 13 bases between them. On this clone itself: What it binds is not known.

PCR amplification relied on 60 Vbeta primers (plus 13 Jbeta primers). Clones were sequenced by immunoSEQ multiplex PCR, and TCRdb holds only the in-frame ones, with some missing. The sample consists of 35,000 to 40,000 clones, about 53% of them appearing once. The specimen sequenced was PBMCs. The TCR originated in a woman aged 40 to 55 in good health and CMV-seropositive. The chain links TRBV5-1 to TRBJ2-5, with a weak D call TRBD2 (6 bases). CDR3 sequence (DNA): TGCGCCAGCAGCTCGGAGGTGGGGGGAGAGACCCAGTACTTC. It is translated as CASSSEVGGETQYF.